The 15 T cell receptor beta chains below come from one sample, sequenced in a study of cytomegalovirus exposure and HLA in healthy donors. Vbeta (60) and Jbeta (13) primers were used in the PCR. Sequenced by immunoSEQ multiplex PCR; TCRdb stores in-frame clones only, minus some. The sample lists about 200,000 clones, roughly 80% occurring once. Sequencing used PBMCs. These receptors all stem from a woman aged 25 to 45 in good health and CMV-seronegative.

J is TRBJ1-4 and V is TRBV29-1, with TRBD1 matching over 8 bases. This CDR3 has 17 amino acids. V lost 4 bases to trimming and J lost 2 bases; unmatched junction nucleotides: 12. Per germline, CDR1 SQVTM and CDR2 ANQGSEA. The CDR3 coding sequence is TGCAGCGTTGCAGGGGGCAGGGGGATTGGCACTAATGAAAAACTGTTTTTT. Protein: CSVAGGRGIGTNEKLFF.

On this clone itself: The same CDR3 can be traced to other DNA sequences in this sample. The chain uses TRBV18 and TRBJ1-1; no definite D call. CDR1 and CDR2 (germline): KGHSH, LQKENI. V shed 3 bases and J shed 3 bases, with 11 bases lying between them. The CDR3 spans 14 residues. The CDR3 sequence is CASSPPTGYTEAFF. The CDR3 region has the DNA TGTGCCAGCTCACCCCCTACCGGGTACACTGAAGCTTTCTTT.

This chain joins TRBV5-1 and TRBJ1-3; D is unclear. Trimming removed 0 bases from V and 7 bases from J, with 14 bases in between. Germline CDR1 SGHRS, CDR2 YFSETQ. This CDR3 contains 15 residues. The CDR3 bases are TGCGCCAGCAGCTTGGATGGGTTTTCCGGGAACACCATATATTTT. Protein product: CASSLDGFSGNTIYF.

This chain links TRBV27 with TRBJ2-3, with TRBD1 matching over 12 bases. The CDR3 has 16 residues. Germline CDR1 MNHEY, CDR2 SMNVEV (reference sequence). After removal of 9 bases from V and 6 bases from J, the junction contained 13 bases not matched to a gene. The CDR3 DNA sequence: TGTGCCAGTCGTCTGGACGGGACAGGGGGCTTGGATACGCAGTATTTT. This encodes CASRLDGTGGLDTQYF.

This chain connects TRBV28 to TRBJ1-5; no clear D. Per the germline V gene, CDR1 is MDHEN and CDR2 is SYDVKM. Trimming pared 4 bases from V and 3 bases from J, leaving 4 bases between. CDR3 length: 12 residues. CDR3 nucleotide sequence: TGTGCCAGCAGTTGGGCCAATCAGCCCCAGCATTTT. Residues: CASSWANQPQHF.

V is TRBV6-5 and J is TRBJ2-5, with 10 bases fitting TRBD1. The end of the DNA fits TRBJ2-7 better, so the J call may be wrong. This CDR3 spans 16 amino acids. The germline V gene encodes CDR1 MNHEY and CDR2 SVGAGI. DNA of the CDR3: TGTGCCAGCAGTTATTACCCGCGACAGGGGGCGGGCGAGCAGTACTTC. Translated: CASSYYPRQGAGEQYF.

This clone was counted once. This rearrangement joins TRBV5-1 to TRBJ2-5; possibly TRBD1 for D (6 bases). The germline V gene encodes CDR1 SGHRS and CDR2 YFSETQ. The CDR3 is made up of 15 amino acids. V was cut by 1 base and J by 2 bases, with 12 bases left in between. This chain's CDR3 is CASSLLAGEQETQYF. The DNA for the CDR3 is TGCGCCAGCAGCTTGTTGGCAGGGGAACAAGAGACCCAGTACTTC.

The J gene is TRBJ1-2, the V gene TRBV6-5, with D perhaps TRBD1 (5 bases). CDR1 MNHEY and CDR2 SVGAGI come from the germline V gene. The CDR3 is 10 residues long. Deletions cut 11 bases from V and 2 bases from J, with 6 bases between. CDR3 sequence (DNA): TGTGCCGCAGGGAACTATGGCTACACCTTC. Protein product: CAAGNYGYTF.

This chain links TRBV6-1 with TRBJ2-7; 8 positions agree with TRBD1. Losses at the gene ends were 6 bases for V and 3 bases for J; bases not matched to a gene: 4. Germline CDR1 MNHNS, CDR2 SASEGT. There are 13 residues in the CDR3. CDR3 region: CASRVGQDYEQYF. Here the CDR3 DNA reads TGTGCCAGCAGAGTGGGACAGGACTACGAGCAGTACTTC.

This clone was counted only a few times. The chain is built from TRBV15 and TRBJ1-5; 8 bases line up with TRBD1. Germline values: CDR1 LNHNV, CDR2 YYDKDF (reference sequence). Trimming took 4 bases from V and 5 from J; bases not matched to a gene: 7. CDR3 length equals 15 residues. CDR3 nucleotide sequence: TGTGCCACCAGCACGGGACAGGTAACGGATCAGCCCCAGCATTTT. Translating gives CATSTGQVTDQPQHF. Together with reference TRBV15 and TRBJ1-5, the CDR3 gives the full variable domain: DAMVIQNPRYQVTQFGKPVTLSCSQTLNHNVMYWYQQKSSQAPKLLFHYYDKDFNNEADTPDNFQSRRPNTSFCFLDIRSPGLGDTAMYLCATSTGQVTDQPQHFGDGTRLSIL.

The CDR3 is CASSLSAGGNGYTF. The CDR3 nucleotides are TGCGCCAGCAGCTTGAGTGCAGGGGGCAATGGCTACACCTTC. V gene TRBV5-1 combines with J gene TRBJ1-2; 8 bases align to TRBD1. CDR1 is SGHRS and CDR2 is YFSETQ in the germline V gene. This CDR3 comprises 14 residues. V was pared by 1 base and J by 6 bases, with 5 bases of the junction left unmatched. Together with reference TRBV5-1 and TRBJ1-2, the CDR3 gives the full variable domain: KAGVTQTPRYLIKTRGQQVTLSCSPISGHRSVSWYQQTPGQGLQFLFEYFSETQRNKGNFPGRFSGRQFSNSRSEMNVSTLELGDSALYLCASSLSAGGNGYTFGSGTRLTVV.

The V and J genes are TRBV18 and TRBJ2-7, with a possible D match to TRBD1 (6 bases). V lost 0 bases and J 5 bases, leaving 14 bases between the germline ends. CDR1 and CDR2 (germline): KGHSH, LQKENI. The CDR3 has 15 amino acids. CDR3 sequence: CASSPPGAGDDEQYF. CDR3 nucleotides: TGTGCCAGCTCACCACCGGGGGCAGGGGACGACGAGCAGTACTTC.

The chain carries TRBV18 and TRBJ1-5; D gene unclear. The germline V gene has CDR1 KGHSH and CDR2 LQKENI. The V end was cut by 10 bases, the J end by 2 bases, with 9 bases between. The length of the CDR3 is 12 residues. CDR3 residues: CATSQGNQPQHF. DNA for the CDR3: TGTGCCACCTCCCAGGGCAATCAGCCCCAGCATTTT.

J is TRBJ2-1 and V is TRBV5-6, with 9 positions matching TRBD1. The CDR3 runs to 16 residues. The germline V gene has CDR1 SGHDT and CDR2 YYEEEE. V gave up 3 bases and J gave up 3 bases; unmatched junction bases: 7. This CDR3 is CASSSSGTGHYNEQFF. The DNA for the CDR3 is TGTGCCAGCAGCTCCTCCGGGACAGGGCACTACAATGAGCAGTTCTTC.

The gene calls are TRBV5-4 and TRBJ1-2, with D unresolved. Looked up from germline, CDR1 is SGHNT and CDR2 is YYREEE (reference sequence). The length of the CDR3 is 11 residues. Trimming stripped 4 bases from V and 11 bases from J, with 12 bases between. This chain's CDR3 is CASSIGRVYTF. CDR3 nucleotide sequence: TGTGCCAGCAGCATCGGGAGGGTTTACACCTTC.